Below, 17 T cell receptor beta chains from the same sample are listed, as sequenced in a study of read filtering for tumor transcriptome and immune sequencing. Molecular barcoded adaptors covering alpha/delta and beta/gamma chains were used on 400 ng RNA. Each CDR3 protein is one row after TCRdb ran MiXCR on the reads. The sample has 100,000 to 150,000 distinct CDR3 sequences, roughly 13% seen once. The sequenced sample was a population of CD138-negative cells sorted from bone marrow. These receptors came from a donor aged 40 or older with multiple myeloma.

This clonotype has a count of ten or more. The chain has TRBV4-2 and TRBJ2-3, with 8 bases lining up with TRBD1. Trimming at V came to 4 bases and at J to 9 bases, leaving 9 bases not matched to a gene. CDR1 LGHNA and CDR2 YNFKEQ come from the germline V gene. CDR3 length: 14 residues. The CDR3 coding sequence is TGTGCCAGCAGCCCCGGACAGGGCGGCGACACGCAGTATTTT. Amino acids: CASSPGQGGDTQYF.

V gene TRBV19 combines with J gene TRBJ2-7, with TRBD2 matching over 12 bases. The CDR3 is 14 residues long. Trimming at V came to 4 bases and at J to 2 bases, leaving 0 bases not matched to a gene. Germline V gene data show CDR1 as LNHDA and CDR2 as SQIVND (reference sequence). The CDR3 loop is CASSTSGGAYEQYF. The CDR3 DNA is TGTGCCAGTAGTACTAGCGGGGGGGCCTACGAGCAGTACTTC.

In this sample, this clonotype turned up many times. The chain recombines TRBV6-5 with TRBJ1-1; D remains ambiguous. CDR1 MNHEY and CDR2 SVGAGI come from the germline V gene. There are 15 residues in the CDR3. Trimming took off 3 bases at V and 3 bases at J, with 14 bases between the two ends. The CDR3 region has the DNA TGTGCCAGCAGTTATACTGCGAGAGGATACACTGAAGCTTTCTTT. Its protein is CASSYTARGYTEAFF.

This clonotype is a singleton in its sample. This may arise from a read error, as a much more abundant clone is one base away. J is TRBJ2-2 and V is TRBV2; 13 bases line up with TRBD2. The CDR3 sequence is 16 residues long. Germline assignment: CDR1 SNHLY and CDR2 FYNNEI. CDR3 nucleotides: TGTACCAGCAGCCGGACTAGCGGGAGACTCACCGGGGAGCTGTTTTTT. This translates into CTSSRTSGRLTGELFF.

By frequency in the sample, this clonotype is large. The CDR3 coding sequence is TGTGCCAGCAGCTTGGAGGGCCCTGTTGCCCCGTATGGCTACACCTTC. This sequence encodes CASSLEGPVAPYGYTF. The V call is TRBV5-6, the J call TRBJ1-2; no firm D call. Germline assignment: CDR1 SGHDT and CDR2 YYEEEE. Trimming took off 0 bases at V and 5 bases at J, with 17 bases between the two ends. The CDR3 consists of 16 residues.

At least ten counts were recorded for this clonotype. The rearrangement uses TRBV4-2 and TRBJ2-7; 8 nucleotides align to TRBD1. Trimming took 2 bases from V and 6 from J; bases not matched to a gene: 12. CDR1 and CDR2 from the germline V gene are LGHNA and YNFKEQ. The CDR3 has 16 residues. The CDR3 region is CASSQIPRTGTSEQYF. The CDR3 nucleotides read TGTGCCAGCAGCCAAATTCCTAGGACAGGGACGAGCGAGCAGTACTTC.

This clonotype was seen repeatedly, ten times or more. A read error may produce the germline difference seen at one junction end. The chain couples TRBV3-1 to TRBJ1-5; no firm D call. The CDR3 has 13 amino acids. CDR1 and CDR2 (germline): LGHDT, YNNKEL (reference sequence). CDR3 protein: CASSQFSDQPQHF. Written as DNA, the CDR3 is TGTGCCAGCAGCCAATTTAGCGATCAGCCCCAGCATTTT.

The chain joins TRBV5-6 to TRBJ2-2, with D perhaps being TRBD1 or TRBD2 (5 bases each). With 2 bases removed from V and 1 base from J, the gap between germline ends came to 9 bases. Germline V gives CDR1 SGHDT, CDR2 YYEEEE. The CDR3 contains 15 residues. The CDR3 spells CASSFGTKNTGELFF. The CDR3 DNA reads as TGTGCCAGCAGCTTTGGGACCAAGAACACCGGGGAGCTGTTTTTT.

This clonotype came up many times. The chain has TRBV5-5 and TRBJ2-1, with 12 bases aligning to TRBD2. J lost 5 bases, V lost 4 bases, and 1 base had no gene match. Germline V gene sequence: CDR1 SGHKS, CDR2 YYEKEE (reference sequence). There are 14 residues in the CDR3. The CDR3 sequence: CASSRTSGNNEQFF. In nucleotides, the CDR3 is TGTGCCAGCAGCCGGACTAGCGGGAACAATGAGCAGTTCTTC.

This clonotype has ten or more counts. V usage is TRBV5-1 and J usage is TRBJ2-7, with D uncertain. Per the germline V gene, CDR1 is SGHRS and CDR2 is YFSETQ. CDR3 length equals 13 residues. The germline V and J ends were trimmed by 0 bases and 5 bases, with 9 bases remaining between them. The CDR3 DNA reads TGCGCCAGCAGCTTGGGGCGAAGGAACGAGCAGTACTTC. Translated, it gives CASSLGRRNEQYF.

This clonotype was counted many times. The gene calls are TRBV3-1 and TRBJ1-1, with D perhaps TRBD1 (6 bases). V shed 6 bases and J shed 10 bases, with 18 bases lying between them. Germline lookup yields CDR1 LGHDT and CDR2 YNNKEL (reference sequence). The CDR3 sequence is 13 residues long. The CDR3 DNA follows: TGTGCCAGCAGTCCCCCGGGGGCCTCGGGAGCTTTCTTT. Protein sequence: CASSPPGASGAFF. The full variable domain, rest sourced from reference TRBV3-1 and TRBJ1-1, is DTAVSQTPKYLVTQMGNDKSIKCEQNLGHDTMYWYKQDSKKFLKIMFSYNNKELIINETVPNRFSPKSPDKAHLNLHINSLELGDSAVYFCASSPPGASGAFFGQGTRLTVV.

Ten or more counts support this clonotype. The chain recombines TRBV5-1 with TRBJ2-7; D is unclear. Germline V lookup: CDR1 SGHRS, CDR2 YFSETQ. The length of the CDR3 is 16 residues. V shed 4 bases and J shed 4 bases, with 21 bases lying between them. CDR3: CASSMQLVGFGYEQYF. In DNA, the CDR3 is TGCGCCAGCAGCATGCAGTTGGTGGGTTTCGGATACGAGCAGTACTTC.

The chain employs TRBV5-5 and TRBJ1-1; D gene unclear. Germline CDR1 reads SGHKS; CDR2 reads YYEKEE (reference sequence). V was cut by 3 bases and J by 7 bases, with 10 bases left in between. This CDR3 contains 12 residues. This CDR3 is CASSSRGFEAFF. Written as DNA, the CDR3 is TGTGCCAGCAGCTCGCGTGGTTTTGAAGCTTTCTTT.

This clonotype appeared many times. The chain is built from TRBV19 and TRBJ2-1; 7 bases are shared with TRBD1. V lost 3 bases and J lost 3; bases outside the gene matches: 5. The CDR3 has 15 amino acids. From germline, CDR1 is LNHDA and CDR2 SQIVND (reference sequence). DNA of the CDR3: TGTGCCAGTAGTATCGGACAGGCTAACTACAATGAGCAGTTCTTC. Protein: CASSIGQANYNEQFF.

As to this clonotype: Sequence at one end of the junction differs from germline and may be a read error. The CDR3: CASSPLNEQSF. As DNA, the CDR3 is TGTGCCAGCAGCCCATTAAATGAGCAGTCCTTC. The chain links TRBV7-9 to TRBJ2-1; no definite D call. Per the germline V gene, CDR1 is SEHNR and CDR2 is FQNEAQ (reference sequence). The CDR3 length is 11 residues.

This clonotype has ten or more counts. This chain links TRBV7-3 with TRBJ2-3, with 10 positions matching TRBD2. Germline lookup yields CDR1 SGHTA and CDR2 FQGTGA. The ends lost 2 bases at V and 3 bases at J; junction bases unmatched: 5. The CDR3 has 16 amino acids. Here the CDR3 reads CASSLGLAEPTDTQYF. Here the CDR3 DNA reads TGTGCCAGCAGCTTAGGACTAGCGGAGCCTACAGATACGCAGTATTTT.

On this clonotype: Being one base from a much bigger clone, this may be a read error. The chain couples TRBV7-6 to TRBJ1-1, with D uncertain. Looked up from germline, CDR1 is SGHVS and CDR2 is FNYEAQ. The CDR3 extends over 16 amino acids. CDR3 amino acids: CGSSLEAVLGNTEAFF. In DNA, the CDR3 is TGTGGCAGCAGCTTAGAGGCGGTCCTGGGAAACACTGAAGCTTTCTTT.